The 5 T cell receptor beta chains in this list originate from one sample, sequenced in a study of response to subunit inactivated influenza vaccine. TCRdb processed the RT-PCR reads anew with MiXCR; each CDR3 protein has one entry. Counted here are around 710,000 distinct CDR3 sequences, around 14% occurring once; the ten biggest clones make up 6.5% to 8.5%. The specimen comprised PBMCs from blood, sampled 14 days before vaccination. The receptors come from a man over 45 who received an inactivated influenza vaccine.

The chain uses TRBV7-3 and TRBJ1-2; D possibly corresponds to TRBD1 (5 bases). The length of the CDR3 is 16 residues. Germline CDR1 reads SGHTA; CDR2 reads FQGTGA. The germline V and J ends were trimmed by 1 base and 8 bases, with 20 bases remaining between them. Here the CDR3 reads CASSLRGGYLTSGYTF. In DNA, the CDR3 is TGTGCCAGCAGCTTAAGGGGCGGGTACCTTACTAGCGGCTACACCTTC.

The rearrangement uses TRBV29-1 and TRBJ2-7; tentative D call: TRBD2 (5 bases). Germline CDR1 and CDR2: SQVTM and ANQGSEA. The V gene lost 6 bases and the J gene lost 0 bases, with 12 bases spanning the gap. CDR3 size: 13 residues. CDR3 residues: CSVLSGLSYEQYF. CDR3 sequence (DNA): TGCAGCGTCCTGAGCGGACTCTCCTACGAGCAGTACTTC.

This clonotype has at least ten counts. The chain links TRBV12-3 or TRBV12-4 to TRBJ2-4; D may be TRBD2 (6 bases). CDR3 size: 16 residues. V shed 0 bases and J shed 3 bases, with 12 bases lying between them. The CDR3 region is CASSLAGGMDKNIQYF. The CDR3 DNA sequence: TGTGCCAGCAGTTTAGCGGGGGGTATGGACAAAAACATTCAGTACTTC.

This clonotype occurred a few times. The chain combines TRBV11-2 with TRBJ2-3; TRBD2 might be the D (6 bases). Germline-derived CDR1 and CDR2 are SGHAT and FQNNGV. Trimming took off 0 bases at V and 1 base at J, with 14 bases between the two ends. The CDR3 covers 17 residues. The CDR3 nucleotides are TGTGCCAGCAGCTTAGACCCCCCGGCTAGCGGCACAGATACGCAGTATTTT. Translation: CASSLDPPASGTDTQYF.

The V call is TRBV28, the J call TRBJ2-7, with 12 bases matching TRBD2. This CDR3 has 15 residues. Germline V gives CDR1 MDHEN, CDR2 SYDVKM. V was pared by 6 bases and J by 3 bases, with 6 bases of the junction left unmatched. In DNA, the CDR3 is TGTGCCAGCAGCTGGACTAGCGGGGTCAACTACGAGCAGTACTTC. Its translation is CASSWTSGVNYEQYF. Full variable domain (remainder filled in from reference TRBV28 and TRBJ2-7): DVKVTQSSRYLVKRTGEKVFLECVQDMDHENMFWYRQDPGLGLRLIYFSYDVKMKEKGDIPEGYSVSREKKERFSLILESASTNQTSMYLCASSWTSGVNYEQYFGPGTRLTVT.